This TCR beta chain was identified in a study of PD-L1 blockade in urothelial cancer. On the study more broadly: The patients had undergone anywhere from 0 to 3 prior chemotherapy regimens. The median T cell count in blood samples was 110,000 to 150,000.

Comments on this clone: Its target is not known.

The study's findings and limits: Having blood TCR clonality under the median before treatment predicted better survival.

Every patient provided from 1 to 8 samples, collected pretreatment and on-treatment. Assay used: immunoSEQ multiplex PCR; TCRdb lists only in-frame clones, some missing. Here the sample spans 50,000 to 60,000 clones, about 82% being singletons. Trimming removed 6 bases from V and 6 bases from J, with 12 bases in between. This CDR3 spans 13 amino acids. The germline CDR1 and CDR2 sequences are MNHEY and SVGAGI. The rearrangement joins TRBV6-5 to TRBJ1-5; D is possibly TRBD1 (6 bases). Specimen: PBMCs, collected around atezolizumab (anti-PD-L1) treatment. The receptor comes from a man aged 50-60 years with urothelial cancer. CDR3 sequence: CASRRQAGQPQHF. The DNA for the CDR3 is TGTGCCAGCAGAAGACAGGCGGGTCAGCCCCAGCATTTT.